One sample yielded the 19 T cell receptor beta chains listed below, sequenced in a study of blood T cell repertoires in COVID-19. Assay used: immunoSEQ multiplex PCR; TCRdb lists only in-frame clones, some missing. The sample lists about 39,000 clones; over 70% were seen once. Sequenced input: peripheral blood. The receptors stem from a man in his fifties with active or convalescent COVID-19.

CDR3 protein: CASSLLEGTLSTGELFF. The CDR3 nucleotides read TGTGCCAGCAGCTTACTGGAGGGCACCCTATCCACCGGGGAGCTGTTTTTT. The chain recombines TRBV7-9 with TRBJ2-2, with D perhaps TRBD2 (6 bases). The CDR3 length is 17 residues. Germline CDR1 and CDR2: SEHNR and FQNEAQ (reference sequence). V was trimmed by 2 bases and J by 4 bases, leaving 17 bases between them.

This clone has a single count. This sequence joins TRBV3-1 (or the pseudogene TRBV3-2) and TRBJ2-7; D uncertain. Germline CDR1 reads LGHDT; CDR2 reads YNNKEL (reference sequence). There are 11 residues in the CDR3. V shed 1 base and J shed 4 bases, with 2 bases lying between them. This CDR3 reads CASSQAYEQYF. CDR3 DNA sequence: TGTGCCAGCAGCCAAGCATACGAGCAGTACTTC.

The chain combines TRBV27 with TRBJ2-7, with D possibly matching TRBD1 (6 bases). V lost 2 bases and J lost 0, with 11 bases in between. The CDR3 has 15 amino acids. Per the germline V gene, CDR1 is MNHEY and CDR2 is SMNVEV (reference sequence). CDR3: CASSLGGGRSYEQYF. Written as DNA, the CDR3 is TGTGCCAGCAGTTTAGGGGGCGGTCGCTCCTACGAGCAGTACTTC.

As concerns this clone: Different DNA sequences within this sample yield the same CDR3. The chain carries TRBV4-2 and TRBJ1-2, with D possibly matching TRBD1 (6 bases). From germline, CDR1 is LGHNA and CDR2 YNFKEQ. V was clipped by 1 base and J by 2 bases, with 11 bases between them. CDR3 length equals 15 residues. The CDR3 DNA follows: TGTGCCAGCAGCCAAGTTGAAGGACAGAACTATGGCTACACCTTC. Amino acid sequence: CASSQVEGQNYGYTF.

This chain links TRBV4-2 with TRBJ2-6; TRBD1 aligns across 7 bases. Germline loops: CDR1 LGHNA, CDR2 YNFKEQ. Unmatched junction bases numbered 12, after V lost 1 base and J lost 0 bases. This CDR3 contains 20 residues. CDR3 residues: CASSQAGATGMGSGANVLTF. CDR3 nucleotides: TGTGCCAGCAGCCAAGCTGGGGCGACAGGGATGGGCTCTGGGGCCAACGTCCTGACTTTC.

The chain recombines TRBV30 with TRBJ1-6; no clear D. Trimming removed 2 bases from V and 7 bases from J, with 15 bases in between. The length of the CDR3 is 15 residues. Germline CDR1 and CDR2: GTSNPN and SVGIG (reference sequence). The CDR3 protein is CAWSFSPGYNSPLHF. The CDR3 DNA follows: TGTGCCTGGAGTTTTTCCCCGGGGTACAATTCACCCCTCCACTTT.

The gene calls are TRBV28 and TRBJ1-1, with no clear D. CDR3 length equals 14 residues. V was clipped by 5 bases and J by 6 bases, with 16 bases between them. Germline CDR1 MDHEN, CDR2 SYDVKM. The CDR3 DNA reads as TGTGCCAGCAGTCCCTCCTCGGGGTCCGCTGAAGCTTTCTTT. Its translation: CASSPSSGSAEAFF. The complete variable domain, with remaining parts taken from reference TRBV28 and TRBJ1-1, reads DVKVTQSSRYLVKRTGEKVFLECVQDMDHENMFWYRQDPGLGLRLIYFSYDVKMKEKGDIPEGYSVSREKKERFSLILESASTNQTSMYLCASSPSSGSAEAFFGQGTRLTVV.

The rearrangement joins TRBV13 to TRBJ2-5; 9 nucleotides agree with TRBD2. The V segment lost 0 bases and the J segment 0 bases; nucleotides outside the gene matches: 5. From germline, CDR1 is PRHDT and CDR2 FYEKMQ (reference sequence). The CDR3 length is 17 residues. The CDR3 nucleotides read TGTGCCAGCAGCTTAGGATCTAGCGGGACGGACCAAGAGACCCAGTACTTC. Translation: CASSLGSSGTDQETQYF.

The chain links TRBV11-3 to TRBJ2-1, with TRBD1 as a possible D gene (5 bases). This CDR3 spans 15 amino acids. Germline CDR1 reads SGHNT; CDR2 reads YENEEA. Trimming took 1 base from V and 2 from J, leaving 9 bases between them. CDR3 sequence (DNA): TGTGCCAGCAGCTTAGTGGGGCAGCCCTACAATGAGCAGTTCTTC. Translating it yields CASSLVGQPYNEQFF.

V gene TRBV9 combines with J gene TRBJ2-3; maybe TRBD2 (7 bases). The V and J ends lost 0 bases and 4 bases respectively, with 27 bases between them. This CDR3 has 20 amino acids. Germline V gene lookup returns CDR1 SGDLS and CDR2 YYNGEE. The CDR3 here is CASSVGTGEGGGPSADTQYF. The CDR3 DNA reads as TGTGCCAGCAGCGTAGGTACCGGGGAAGGGGGAGGGCCCTCAGCAGATACGCAGTATTTT.

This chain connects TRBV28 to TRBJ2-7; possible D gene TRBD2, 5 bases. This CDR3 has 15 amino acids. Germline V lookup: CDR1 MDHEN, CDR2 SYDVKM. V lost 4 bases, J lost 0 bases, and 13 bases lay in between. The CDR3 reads CASSSSSGYSYEQYF. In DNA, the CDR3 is TGTGCCAGCAGTTCATCCTCGGGGTACTCCTACGAGCAGTACTTC.

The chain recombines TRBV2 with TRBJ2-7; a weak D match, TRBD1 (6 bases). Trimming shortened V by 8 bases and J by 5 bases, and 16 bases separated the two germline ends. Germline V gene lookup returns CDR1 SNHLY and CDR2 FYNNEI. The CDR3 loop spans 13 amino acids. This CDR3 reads CASYPLDSHEQYV. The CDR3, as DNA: TGTGCCAGCTACCCCTTGGACAGTCACGAGCAGTACGTC.

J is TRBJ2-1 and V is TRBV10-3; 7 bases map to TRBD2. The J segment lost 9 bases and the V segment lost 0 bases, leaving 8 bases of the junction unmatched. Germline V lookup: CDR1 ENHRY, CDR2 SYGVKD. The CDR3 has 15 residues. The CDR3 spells CAISESGAGEAEQFF. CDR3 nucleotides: TGTGCCATCAGTGAGTCTGGGGCGGGGGAGGCTGAGCAGTTCTTC.

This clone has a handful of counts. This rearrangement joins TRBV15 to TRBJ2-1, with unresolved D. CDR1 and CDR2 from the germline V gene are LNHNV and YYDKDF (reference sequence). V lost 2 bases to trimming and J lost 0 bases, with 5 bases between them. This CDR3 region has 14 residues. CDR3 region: CATSRQFSYNEQFF. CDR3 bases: TGTGCCACCAGCAGACAGTTCTCCTACAATGAGCAGTTCTTC. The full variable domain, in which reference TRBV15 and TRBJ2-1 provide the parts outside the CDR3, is DAMVIQNPRYQVTQFGKPVTLSCSQTLNHNVMYWYQQKSSQAPKLLFHYYDKDFNNEADTPDNFQSRRPNTSFCFLDIRSPGLGDTAMYLCATSRQFSYNEQFFGPGTRLTVL.

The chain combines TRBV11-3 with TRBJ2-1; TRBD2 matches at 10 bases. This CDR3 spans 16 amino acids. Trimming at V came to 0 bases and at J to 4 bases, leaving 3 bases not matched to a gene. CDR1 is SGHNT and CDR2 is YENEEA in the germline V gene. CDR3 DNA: TGTGCCAGCAGCTTAGATACTAGCGGGAAGTACAATGAGCAGTTCTTC. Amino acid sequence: CASSLDTSGKYNEQFF.

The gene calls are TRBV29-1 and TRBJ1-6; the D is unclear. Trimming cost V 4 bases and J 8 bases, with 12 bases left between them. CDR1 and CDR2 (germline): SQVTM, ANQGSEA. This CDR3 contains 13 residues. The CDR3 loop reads CSVGYGRDSPLHF. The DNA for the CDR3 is TGCAGCGTTGGTTATGGGAGAGATTCACCCCTCCACTTT.

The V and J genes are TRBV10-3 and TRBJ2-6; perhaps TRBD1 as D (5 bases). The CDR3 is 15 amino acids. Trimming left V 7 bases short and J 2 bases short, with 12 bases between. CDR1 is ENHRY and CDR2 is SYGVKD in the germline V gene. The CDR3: CAITDSRTGANVLTF. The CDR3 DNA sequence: TGTGCCATCACTGACAGTCGTACTGGGGCCAACGTCCTGACTTTC.

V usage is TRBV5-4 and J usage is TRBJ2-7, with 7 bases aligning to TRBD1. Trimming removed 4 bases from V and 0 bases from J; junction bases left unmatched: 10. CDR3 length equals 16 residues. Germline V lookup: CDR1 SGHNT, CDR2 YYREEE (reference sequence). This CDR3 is CASSAGPGQSSYEQYV. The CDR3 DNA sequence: TGTGCCAGCAGCGCTGGCCCGGGACAGAGCTCCTACGAGCAGTACGTC.

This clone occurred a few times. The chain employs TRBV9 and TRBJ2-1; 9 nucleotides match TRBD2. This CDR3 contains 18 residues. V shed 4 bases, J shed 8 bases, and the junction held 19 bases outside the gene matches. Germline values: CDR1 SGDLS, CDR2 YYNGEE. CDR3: CASSPPAGGPLVFYEQFF. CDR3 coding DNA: TGTGCCAGCAGCCCACCGGCGGGGGGGCCATTGGTGTTCTATGAGCAGTTCTTC.